The present T cell receptor (beta chain) was sequenced within a study of cytomegalovirus exposure and HLA in healthy donors. Primers for the PCR totalled 60 Vbeta and 13 Jbeta. Here immunoSEQ multiplex PCR was the method, and the copy in TCRdb shows in-frame clones only, minus some. The table lists 190,000 or so clones, around 81% of them singletons, with about 10% in the top ten. V lost 5 bases, J lost 5 bases, and 6 bases stayed unmatched. The CDR3 spans 14 residues. Per germline, CDR1 SEHNR and CDR2 FQNEAQ (reference sequence). The chain recombines TRBV7-9 with TRBJ2-5, with TRBD1 matching 9 bases. Sample: PBMCs. The source is a woman aged 50 to 60 in good health and CMV-seropositive. This CDR3 reads CASSHRGRGETQYF. In DNA, the CDR3 is TGTGCCAGCAGCCACAGGGGGCGCGGGGAGACCCAGTACTTC.